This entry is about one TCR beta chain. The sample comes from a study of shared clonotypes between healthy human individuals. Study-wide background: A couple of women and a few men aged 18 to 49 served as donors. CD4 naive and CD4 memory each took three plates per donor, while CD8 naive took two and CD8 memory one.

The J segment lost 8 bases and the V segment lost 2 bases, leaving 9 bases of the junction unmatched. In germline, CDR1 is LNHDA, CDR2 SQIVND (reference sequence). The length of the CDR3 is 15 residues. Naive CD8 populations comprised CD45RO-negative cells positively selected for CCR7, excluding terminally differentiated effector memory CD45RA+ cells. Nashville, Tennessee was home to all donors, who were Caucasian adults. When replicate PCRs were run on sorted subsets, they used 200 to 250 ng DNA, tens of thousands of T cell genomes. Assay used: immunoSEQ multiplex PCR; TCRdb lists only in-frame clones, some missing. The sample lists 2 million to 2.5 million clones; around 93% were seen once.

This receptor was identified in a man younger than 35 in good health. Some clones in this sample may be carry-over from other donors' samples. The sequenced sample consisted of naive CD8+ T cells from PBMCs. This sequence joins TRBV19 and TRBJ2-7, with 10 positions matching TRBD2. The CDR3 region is CASSIWSSGSPKQYF. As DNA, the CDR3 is TGTGCCAGTAGTATATGGTCTAGCGGGAGCCCTAAGCAGTACTTC.